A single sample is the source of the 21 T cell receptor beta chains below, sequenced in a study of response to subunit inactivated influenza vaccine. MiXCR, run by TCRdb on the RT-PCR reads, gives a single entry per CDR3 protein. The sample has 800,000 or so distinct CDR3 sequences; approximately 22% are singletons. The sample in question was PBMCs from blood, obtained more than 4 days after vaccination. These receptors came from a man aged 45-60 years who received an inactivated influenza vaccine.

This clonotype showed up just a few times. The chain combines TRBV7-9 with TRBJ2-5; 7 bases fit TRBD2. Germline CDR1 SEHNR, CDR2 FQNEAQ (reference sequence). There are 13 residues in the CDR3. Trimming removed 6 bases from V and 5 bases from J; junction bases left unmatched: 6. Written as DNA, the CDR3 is TGTGCCAGCAGTCGGGGGGTAGAGGAGACCCAGTACTTC. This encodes CASSRGVEETQYF.

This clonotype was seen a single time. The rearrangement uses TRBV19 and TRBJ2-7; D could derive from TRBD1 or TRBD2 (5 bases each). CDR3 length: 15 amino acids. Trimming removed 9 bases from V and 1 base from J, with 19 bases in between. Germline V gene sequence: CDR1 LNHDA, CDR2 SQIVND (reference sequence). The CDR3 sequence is CASRNRDGESYEQYF. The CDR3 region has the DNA TGTGCCAGCCGGAACCGGGACGGGGAATCCTACGAGCAGTACTTC. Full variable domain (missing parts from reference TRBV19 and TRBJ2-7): DGGITQSPKYLFRKEGQNVTLSCEQNLNHDAMYWYRQDPGQGLRLIYYSQIVNDFQKGDIAEGYSVSREKKESFPLTVTSAQKNPTAFYLCASRNRDGESYEQYFGPGTRLTVT.

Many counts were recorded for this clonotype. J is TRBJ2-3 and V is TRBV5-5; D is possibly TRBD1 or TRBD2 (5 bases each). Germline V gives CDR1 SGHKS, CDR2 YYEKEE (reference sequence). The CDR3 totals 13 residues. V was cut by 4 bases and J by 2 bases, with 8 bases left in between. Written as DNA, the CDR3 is TGTGCCAGCAGCCCCGGGACCACAGATACGCAGTATTTT. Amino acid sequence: CASSPGTTDTQYF.

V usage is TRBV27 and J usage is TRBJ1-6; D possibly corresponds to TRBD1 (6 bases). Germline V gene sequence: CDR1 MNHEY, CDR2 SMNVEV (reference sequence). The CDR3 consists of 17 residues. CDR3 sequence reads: CDSIPDSIPFRGSPLHF. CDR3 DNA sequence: TGTGACTCCATACCGGACAGCATTCCGTTTCGGGGTTCACCCCTCCACTTT.

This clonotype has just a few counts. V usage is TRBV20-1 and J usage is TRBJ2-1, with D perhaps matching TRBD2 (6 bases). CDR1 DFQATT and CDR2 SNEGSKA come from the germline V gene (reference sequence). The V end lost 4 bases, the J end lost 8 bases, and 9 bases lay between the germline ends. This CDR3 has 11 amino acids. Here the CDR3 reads CSATRGHEQFF. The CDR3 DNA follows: TGCAGTGCTACGCGGGGCCATGAGCAGTTCTTC.

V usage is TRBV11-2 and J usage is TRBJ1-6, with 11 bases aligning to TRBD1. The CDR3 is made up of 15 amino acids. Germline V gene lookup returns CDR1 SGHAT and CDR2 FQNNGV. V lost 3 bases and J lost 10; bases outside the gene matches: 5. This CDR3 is CASSLRGQGVSPLHF. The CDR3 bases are TGTGCCAGCAGCTTGAGGGGACAGGGGGTCTCACCCCTCCACTTT.

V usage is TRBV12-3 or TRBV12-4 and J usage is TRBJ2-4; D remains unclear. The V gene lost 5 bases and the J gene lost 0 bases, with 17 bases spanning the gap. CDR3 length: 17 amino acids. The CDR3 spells CASSLRKGIIAKNIQYF. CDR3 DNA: TGTGCCAGCAGTCTGAGGAAAGGGATAATAGCCAAAAACATTCAGTACTTC.

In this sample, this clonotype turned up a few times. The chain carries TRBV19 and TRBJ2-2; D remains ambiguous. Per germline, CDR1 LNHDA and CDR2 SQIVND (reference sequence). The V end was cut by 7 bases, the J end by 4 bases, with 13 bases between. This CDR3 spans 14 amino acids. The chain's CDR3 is CASISGRATGELFF. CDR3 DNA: TGTGCCAGTATCTCGGGCCGTGCCACCGGGGAGCTGTTTTTT.

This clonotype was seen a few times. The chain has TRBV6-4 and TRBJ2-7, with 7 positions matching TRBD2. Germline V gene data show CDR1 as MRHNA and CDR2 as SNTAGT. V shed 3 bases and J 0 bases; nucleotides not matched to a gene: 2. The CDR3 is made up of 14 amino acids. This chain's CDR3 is CASSEERDSYEQYF. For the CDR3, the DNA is TGTGCCAGCAGTGAAGAGCGGGACTCCTACGAGCAGTACTTC.

The CDR3 spells CSARPRTGPNYEQYF. Here the CDR3 DNA reads TGCAGTGCTAGACCACGGACAGGGCCGAACTACGAGCAGTACTTC. The V gene is TRBV20-1, the J gene TRBJ2-7; 8 bases fit TRBD1. V lost 2 bases to trimming and J lost 3 bases; unmatched junction nucleotides: 9. The CDR3 totals 15 residues. The germline V gene encodes CDR1 DFQATT and CDR2 SNEGSKA (reference sequence).

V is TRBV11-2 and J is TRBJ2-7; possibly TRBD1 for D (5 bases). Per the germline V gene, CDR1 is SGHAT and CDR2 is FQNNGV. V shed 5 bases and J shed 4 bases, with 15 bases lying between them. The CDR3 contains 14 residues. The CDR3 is CASSPGQGKYEQYF. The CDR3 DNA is TGTGCCAGCAGCCCAGGGCAGGGAAAGTACGAGCAGTACTTC.

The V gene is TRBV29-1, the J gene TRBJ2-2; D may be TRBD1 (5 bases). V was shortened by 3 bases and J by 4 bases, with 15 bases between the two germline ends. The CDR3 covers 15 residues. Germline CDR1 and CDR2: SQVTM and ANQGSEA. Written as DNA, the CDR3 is TGCAGCGTTGAGTCCACAGCGACAGCCACCGGGGAGCTGTTTTTT. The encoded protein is CSVESTATATGELFF.

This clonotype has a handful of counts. The chain's CDR3 is CASSPNRGPIQYF. As DNA, the CDR3 is TGCGCCAGCAGCCCGAACCGGGGGCCCATTCAGTACTTC. The gene calls are TRBV5-1 and TRBJ2-4; D could derive from TRBD1 or TRBD2 (6 bases each). Trimming removed 4 bases from V and 9 bases from J, with 14 bases in between. The germline V gene encodes CDR1 SGHRS and CDR2 YFSETQ. The CDR3 extends over 13 amino acids. Looking up the rest from reference TRBV5-1 and TRBJ2-4 gives the full variable domain: KAGVTQTPRYLIKTRGQQVTLSCSPISGHRSVSWYQQTPGQGLQFLFEYFSETQRNKGNFPGRFSGRQFSNSRSEMNVSTLELGDSALYLCASSPNRGPIQYFGAGTRLSVL.

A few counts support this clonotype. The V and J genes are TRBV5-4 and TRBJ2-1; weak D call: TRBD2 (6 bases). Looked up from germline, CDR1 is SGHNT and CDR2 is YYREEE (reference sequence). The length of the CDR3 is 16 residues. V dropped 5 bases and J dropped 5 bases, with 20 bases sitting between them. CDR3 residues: CASRSPPGARDNEQFF. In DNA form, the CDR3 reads TGTGCCAGCAGATCGCCTCCGGGAGCTCGGGACAATGAGCAGTTCTTC.

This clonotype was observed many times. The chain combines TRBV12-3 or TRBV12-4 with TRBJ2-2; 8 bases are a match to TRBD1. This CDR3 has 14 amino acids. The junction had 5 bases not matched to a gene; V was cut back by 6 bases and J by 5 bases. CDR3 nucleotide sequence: TGTGCCAGCAGCGGACAGGGCGGAACCGGGGAGCTGTTTTTT. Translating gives CASSGQGGTGELFF.

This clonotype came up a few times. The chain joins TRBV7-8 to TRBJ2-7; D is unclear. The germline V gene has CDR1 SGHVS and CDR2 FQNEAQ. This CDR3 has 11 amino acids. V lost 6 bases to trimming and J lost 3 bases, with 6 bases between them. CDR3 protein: CASRLHYEQYF. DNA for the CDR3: TGTGCCAGCAGGTTACACTACGAGCAGTACTTC.

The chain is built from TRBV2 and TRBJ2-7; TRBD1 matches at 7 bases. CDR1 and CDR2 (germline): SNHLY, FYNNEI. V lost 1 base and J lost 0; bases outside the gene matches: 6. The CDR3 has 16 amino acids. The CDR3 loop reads CASSEGPGQSSYEQYF. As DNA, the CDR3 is TGTGCCAGCAGTGAAGGGCCGGGACAGAGCTCCTACGAGCAGTACTTC.

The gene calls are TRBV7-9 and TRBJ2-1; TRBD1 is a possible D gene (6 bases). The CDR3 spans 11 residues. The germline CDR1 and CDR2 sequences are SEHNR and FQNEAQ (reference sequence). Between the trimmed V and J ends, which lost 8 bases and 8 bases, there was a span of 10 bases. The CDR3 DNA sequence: TGTGCCAGCCCCAAGGGGGATGAGCAGTTCTTC. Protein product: CASPKGDEQFF.

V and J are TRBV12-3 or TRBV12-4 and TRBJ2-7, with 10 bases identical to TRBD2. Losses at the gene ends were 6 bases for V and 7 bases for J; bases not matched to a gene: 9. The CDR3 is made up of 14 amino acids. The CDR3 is CASREQGLAVEQYF. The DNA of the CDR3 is TGTGCCAGCAGAGAACAAGGACTAGCGGTAGAGCAGTACTTC.

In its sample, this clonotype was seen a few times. Here the CDR3 DNA reads TGTGCCAGCAGCGCCCTACCTACAGGGGACACTGAAGCTTTCTTT. The encoded protein is CASSALPTGDTEAFF. The chain has TRBV9 and TRBJ1-1, with TRBD1 matching over 7 bases. V lost 3 bases and J lost 3; bases outside the gene matches: 8. CDR3 length equals 15 residues. Per germline, CDR1 SGDLS and CDR2 YYNGEE.

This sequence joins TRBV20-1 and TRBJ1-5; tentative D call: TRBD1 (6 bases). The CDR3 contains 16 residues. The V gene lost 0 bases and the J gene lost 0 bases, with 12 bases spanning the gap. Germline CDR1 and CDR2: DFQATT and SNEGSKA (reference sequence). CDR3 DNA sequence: TGCAGTGCTAGAGATCAAGGGGGGGATAGCAATCAGCCCCAGCATTTT. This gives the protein CSARDQGGDSNQPQHF.